A single sample is the source of the 32 T cell receptor beta chains below, sequenced in a study of cytomegalovirus exposure and HLA in healthy donors. Amplification used 60 Vbeta primers and 13 Jbeta primers. Measured with immunoSEQ multiplex PCR; TCRdb has only the in-frame clones, and not every one. The sample records 220,000 or so clones, approximately 85% being singletons. What was sequenced was PBMCs. The receptors were gathered from a middle-aged woman in good health and CMV-seronegative.

The genes are TRBV10-3 and TRBJ2-7, with a possible D match to TRBD1 (6 bases). V lost 7 bases to trimming and J lost 2 bases, with 21 bases between them. The CDR3 totals 16 residues. The germline V gene encodes CDR1 ENHRY and CDR2 SYGVKD. CDR3 in DNA: TGTGCCATCAACCCTGTATCAGGACAGAATGCCTACGAGCAGTACTTC. Protein: CAINPVSGQNAYEQYF.

The chain's CDR3 is CAISESRQGTYEQYF. CDR3 in DNA: TGTGCCATCAGTGAGTCGAGGCAGGGTACCTACGAGCAGTACTTC. The chain is built from TRBV10-3 and TRBJ2-7; D might be TRBD1 (5 bases). There are 15 residues in the CDR3. V was cut by 0 bases and J by 2 bases, with 11 bases left in between. Germline assignment: CDR1 ENHRY and CDR2 SYGVKD.

V usage is TRBV6-5 and J usage is TRBJ2-1; 8 bases are a match to TRBD2. Germline trimming cut 3 bases from V and 9 bases from J; bases unmatched to any gene: 10. The CDR3 totals 15 residues. CDR1 and CDR2 from the germline V gene are MNHEY and SVGAGI. The CDR3 DNA reads as TGTGCCAGCAGTTATAGCGGGATGGGGGCCGGTGAGCAGTTCTTC. Its translation is CASSYSGMGAGEQFF.

This chain links TRBV7-2 with TRBJ2-3; 12 bases line up with TRBD2. Germline-derived CDR1 and CDR2 are SGHTA and FQGNSA. The CDR3 has 15 residues. V shed 2 bases and J 8 bases; nucleotides not matched to a gene: 5. This CDR3 is CASSLLAGGQGTQYF. The DNA of the CDR3 is TGTGCCAGCAGCTTACTAGCGGGAGGGCAGGGTACGCAGTATTTT.

The chain uses TRBV5-4 and TRBJ2-2; possibly TRBD1 for D (6 bases). The V gene's germline CDR1 is SGHNT and CDR2 YYREEE (reference sequence). V gave up 4 bases and J gave up 6 bases, with 13 bases separating them. The CDR3 covers 14 residues. Here the CDR3 reads CASSVKTGPGELFF. The CDR3, as DNA: TGTGCCAGCAGCGTTAAGACAGGTCCCGGGGAGCTGTTTTTT.

The chain uses TRBV2 and TRBJ2-5; 7 bases match TRBD1. The J call could be wrong; TRBJ2-7 is a better fit for the DNA end. The germline gives CDR1 SNHLY, CDR2 FYNNEI. The CDR3 is 17 residues long. The CDR3 DNA is TGTGCCAAGCAAACTACAGGGGCCACCCTGTTTTCGGGCGAGCAGTACTTC. Encoded protein: CAKQTTGATLFSGEQYF.

In this sample, this clone turned up a few times. The CDR3 loop reads CASSLGGNTEAFF. The DNA for the CDR3 is TGTGCCAGCAGCTTGGGAGGGAACACTGAAGCTTTCTTT. The chain links TRBV5-6 to TRBJ1-1; D is ambiguous. Germline values: CDR1 SGHDT, CDR2 YYEEEE. The CDR3 has 13 residues. Trimming shortened V by 0 bases and J by 1 base, and 4 bases separated the two germline ends.

The count of this clone is one. The V call is TRBV6-6, the J call TRBJ2-2, with TRBD1 identical over 8 bases. The V gene's germline CDR1 is MNHNY and CDR2 SVGAGI (reference sequence). With V trimmed by 5 bases and J by 7 bases, 9 bases remained unmatched. The CDR3 contains 15 residues. This CDR3 is CASSQGTGGIGELFF. The CDR3 DNA reads TGTGCCAGCAGTCAAGGGACAGGTGGTATCGGGGAGCTGTTTTTT.

CDR3 bases: TGTGCCAGCAATGTAGCGGGAGTGAACGAGCAGTACTTC. Translated: CASNVAGVNEQYF. This rearrangement joins TRBV25-1 to TRBJ2-7, with 9 bases aligning to TRBD2. Germline trimming cut 7 bases from V and 5 bases from J; bases unmatched to any gene: 6. The CDR3 extends over 13 amino acids. The germline gives CDR1 MGHDK, CDR2 SYGVNS.

For this clone: This CDR3 is also generated by other DNA sequences in the sample. This chain links TRBV19 with TRBJ2-7, with 8 nucleotides matching TRBD1. Germline-derived CDR1 and CDR2 are LNHDA and SQIVND (reference sequence). The CDR3 is made up of 14 amino acids. Trimming removed 2 bases from V and 3 bases from J; junction bases left unmatched: 3. The CDR3 region has the DNA TGTGCCAGTAGTATAACAGGGGGAATCTACGAGCAGTACTTC. Translated, it gives CASSITGGIYEQYF.

The chain links TRBV11-2 to TRBJ1-2; 8 bases align to TRBD1. The V gene's germline CDR1 is SGHAT and CDR2 FQNNGV. The CDR3 consists of 17 residues. The V gene end was trimmed by 5 bases and the J gene end by 3 bases; junction bases not matched to a gene: 14. The CDR3 protein is CASSAALTGAPYYGYTF. The CDR3 nucleotides read TGTGCCAGCAGCGCCGCCCTGACAGGGGCGCCCTACTATGGCTACACCTTC.

The count of this clone is one. The chain is built from TRBV27 and TRBJ1-1; TRBD1 might be the D (5 bases). The germline CDR1 and CDR2 sequences are MNHEY and SMNVEV (reference sequence). CDR3 size: 16 residues. The V and J ends lost 2 bases and 7 bases respectively, with 20 bases between them. The CDR3 sequence: CASSLPYKDSLREAFF. CDR3 nucleotide sequence: TGTGCCAGCAGTTTACCCTATAAAGACAGCCTACGTGAAGCTTTCTTT.

The chain links TRBV6-5 to TRBJ1-1, with unresolved D. This CDR3 has 10 amino acids. Germline CDR1 and CDR2: MNHEY and SVGAGI. V gave up 8 bases and J gave up 3 bases, with 4 bases separating them. CDR3 amino acids: CASCDTEAFF. The CDR3 region has the DNA TGTGCCAGCTGCGACACTGAAGCTTTCTTT.

This clone was picked up one time. V and J are TRBV7-2 and TRBJ1-1, with a tentative D call TRBD1 (5 bases). V lost 1 base and J lost 5, with 11 bases in between. CDR3 length: 14 amino acids. Germline CDR1 reads SGHTA; CDR2 reads FQGNSA. As DNA, the CDR3 is TGTGCCAGCAGCTTAGTTCAGGGTCAGACTGAAGCTTTCTTT. Translated: CASSLVQGQTEAFF.

This chain uses TRBV4-1 with TRBJ2-7; 9 nucleotides align to TRBD2. There are 15 residues in the CDR3. V trimming: 3 bases; J trimming: 7 bases; junction bases outside the gene matches: 10. Germline V gives CDR1 MGHRA, CDR2 YSYEKL. Here the CDR3 DNA reads TGCGCCAGCAGCCAGTCGGCTAGCGGGGCCTTAGAGCAGTACTTC. Translating it yields CASSQSASGALEQYF.

This chain links TRBV9 with TRBJ2-1, with TRBD2 identical over 9 bases. Germline CDR1 SGDLS, CDR2 YYNGEE. The length of the CDR3 is 18 residues. J gave up 5 bases and V 2 bases, and 14 bases lay outside the gene matches. DNA for the CDR3: TGTGCCAGCAGCGTGATAGCGGGAGCCGATCAGAGGAACAATGAGCAGTTCTTC. This gives the protein CASSVIAGADQRNNEQFF.

This clone was seen only once. DNA of the CDR3: TGTGCCAGCAGCTTAGAGCCCGGACTAGCGGGTAAAGAATACGAGCAGTACTTC. It encodes CASSLEPGLAGKEYEQYF. The rearrangement joins TRBV11-2 to TRBJ2-7; 11 bases map to TRBD2. Trimming removed 0 bases from V and 4 bases from J; junction bases left unmatched: 11. The CDR3 is 18 residues long. Looked up from germline, CDR1 is SGHAT and CDR2 is FQNNGV.

This clone was picked up a small number of times. The chain has TRBV7-2 and TRBJ2-7; 9 positions match TRBD2. The germline V gene has CDR1 SGHTA and CDR2 FQGNSA. Trimming removed 5 bases from V and 5 bases from J; junction bases left unmatched: 10. The CDR3 has 15 amino acids. The CDR3 loop reads CASSPRRGGGHEQYF. For the CDR3, the DNA is TGTGCCAGCAGCCCCAGGCGGGGGGGAGGACACGAGCAGTACTTC. Full variable domain (rest looked up from reference TRBV7-2 and TRBJ2-7): GAGVSQSPSNKVTEKGKDVELRCDPISGHTALYWYRQSLGQGLEFLIYFQGNSAPDKSGLPSDRFSAERTGGSVSTLTIQRTQQEDSAVYLCASSPRRGGGHEQYFGPGTRLTVT.

The CDR3 reads CASDGKNTEAFF. The DNA for the CDR3 is TGTGCCAGCGACGGGAAGAACACTGAAGCTTTCTTT. The chain carries TRBV28 and TRBJ1-1; D is undetermined. Between the trimmed V and J ends, which lost 8 bases and 1 base, there was a span of 8 bases. The CDR3 length is 12 residues. Per germline, CDR1 MDHEN and CDR2 SYDVKM.

V gene TRBV18 combines with J gene TRBJ1-5, with TRBD1 matching 7 bases. The CDR3 has 16 residues. Losses at the gene ends were 4 bases for V and 2 bases for J; bases not matched to a gene: 8. Germline V gives CDR1 KGHSH, CDR2 LQKENI. CDR3 DNA sequence: TGTGCCAGCTCACTACAGGGGAGCGGCGGCAATCAGCCCCAGCATTTT. This encodes CASSLQGSGGNQPQHF. Full variable domain (outside the CDR3, taken from reference TRBV18 and TRBJ1-5): NAGVMQNPRHLVRRRGQEARLRCSPMKGHSHVYWYRQLPEEGLKFMVYLQKENIIDESGMPKERFSAEFPKEGPSILRIQQVVRGDSAAYFCASSLQGSGGNQPQHFGDGTRLSIL.

The chain carries TRBV25-1 and TRBJ2-2, with TRBD1 identical over 9 bases. CDR1 is MGHDK, CDR2 SYGVNS, per germline. The CDR3 spans 17 residues. V was pared by 6 bases and J by 6 bases, with 14 bases of the junction left unmatched. The CDR3, as DNA: TGTGCCAGCAGCCCCCCCCCGGGACAGGGTGGTGCCGGGGAGCTGTTTTTT. Translated: CASSPPPGQGGAGELFF.

The table lists this clone with a few counts. The chain uses TRBV6-5 and TRBJ1-4, with TRBD1 as a possible D gene (5 bases). The CDR3 has 14 amino acids. V was trimmed by 4 bases and J by 7 bases, leaving 13 bases between them. Germline CDR1 and CDR2: MNHEY and SVGAGI. CDR3 coding DNA: TGTGCCAGCAGTTTTGGGGGGAAACGTGAAAAACTGTTTTTT. It specifies CASSFGGKREKLFF.

The chain is built from TRBV12-5 and TRBJ2-1; the match to TRBD1 covers 7 bases. V lost 1 base, J lost 9 bases, and 15 bases stayed unmatched. CDR3 length: 17 residues. The germline V gene encodes CDR1 LGHNT and CDR2 FRNRAP. DNA of the CDR3: TGTGCTAGTGGTTTGGCCTTCGGGACAGAAGCTTTCGGTGAGCAGTTCTTC. Residues: CASGLAFGTEAFGEQFF.

The chain carries TRBV4-1 and TRBJ1-2; D gene uncertain. In germline, CDR1 is MGHRA, CDR2 YSYEKL. CDR3 length: 13 residues. V was shortened by 0 bases and J by 8 bases, with 10 bases between the two germline ends. The CDR3 nucleotides read TGCGCCAGCAGCCAAGATAGGGCGGGGGGCTACACCTTC. It encodes CASSQDRAGGYTF.

The V call is TRBV1, the J call TRBJ2-4; TRBD2 is the table's D call, not checked against the DNA. TRBV1 counts as a pseudogene. This CDR3 is 17 amino acids long. The CDR3 sequence is CTSSPDPPGWRKNIQYF. CDR3 in DNA: TGCACCAGCAGCCCAGATCCCCCGGGATGGAGAAAAAACATTCAGTACTTC.

As concerns this clone: Compared with germline, one end of the junction differs, possibly owing to a read error. The chain joins TRBV6-5 to TRBJ2-3, with D possibly being TRBD1 (6 bases). The length of the CDR3 is 14 residues. Germline V gives CDR1 MNHEY, CDR2 SVGAGI. The CDR3 loop is CASSRDTGTDTQYF. CDR3 nucleotide sequence: TGTGCCAGCAGTAGGGACACCGGCACAGATACGCAATATTTT.

This clone appeared a few times. V and J are TRBV29-1 and TRBJ2-3; weak D call: TRBD1 (7 bases). The CDR3 sequence is 13 residues long. Germline values: CDR1 SQVTM, CDR2 ANQGSEA. V was pared by 6 bases and J by 2 bases, with 12 bases between. CDR3 loop: CSVAGQNTDTQYF. In nucleotides, the CDR3 is TGCAGCGTCGCGGGACAGAACACAGATACGCAGTATTTT.

V gene TRBV2 combines with J gene TRBJ2-2; TRBD2 might be the D (6 bases). Looked up from germline, CDR1 is SNHLY and CDR2 is FYNNEI. Trimming took off 8 bases at V and 7 bases at J, with 14 bases between the two ends. This CDR3 comprises 13 residues. CDR3 in amino acids: CASGTAGHGELFF. CDR3 DNA sequence: TGTGCCAGCGGTACGGCGGGGCACGGGGAGCTGTTTTTT. Looking up the rest from reference TRBV2 and TRBJ2-2 gives the full variable domain: EPEVTQTPSHQVTQMGQEVILRCVPISNHLYFYWYRQILGQKVEFLVSFYNNEISEKSEIFDDQFSVERPDGSNFTLKIRSTKLEDSAMYFCASGTAGHGELFFGEGSRLTVL.

In its sample, this clone was seen once. The V gene is TRBV2, the J gene TRBJ2-2; possibly TRBD2 for D (6 bases). The CDR3 runs to 16 residues. CDR1 SNHLY and CDR2 FYNNEI come from the germline V gene. V was cut by 5 bases and J by 0 bases, with 13 bases left in between. The CDR3 nucleotides read TGTGCCAGCAGTCAGCTAGCGATCTCGAACACCGGGGAGCTGTTTTTT. This codes for CASSQLAISNTGELFF. Together with reference TRBV2 and TRBJ2-2, the CDR3 gives the full variable domain: EPEVTQTPSHQVTQMGQEVILRCVPISNHLYFYWYRQILGQKVEFLVSFYNNEISEKSEIFDDQFSVERPDGSNFTLKIRSTKLEDSAMYFCASSQLAISNTGELFFGEGSRLTVL.

For this clone: Other DNA sequences from this sample encode an identical CDR3 as well. The genes are TRBV6-5 and TRBJ2-2, with 11 bases lining up with TRBD1. The J segment lost 5 bases and the V segment lost 5 bases, leaving 4 bases of the junction unmatched. The CDR3 totals 15 residues. Germline V CDR1 and CDR2: MNHEY, SVGAGI. The CDR3 sequence: CASSKDRGLTGELFF. In DNA, the CDR3 is TGTGCCAGCAGTAAGGACAGGGGGCTTACCGGGGAGCTGTTTTTT.

V and J are TRBV5-1 and TRBJ2-1; 9 bases match TRBD1. The ends lost 1 base at V and 7 bases at J; junction bases unmatched: 6. CDR1 SGHRS and CDR2 YFSETQ come from the germline V gene. The CDR3 spans 15 residues. This CDR3 reads CASSLMGQGGNEQFF. CDR3 DNA sequence: TGCGCCAGCAGCTTGATGGGACAGGGAGGTAATGAGCAGTTCTTC.

This chain uses TRBV7-9 with TRBJ1-2; D uncertain. The CDR3 is 13 amino acids. V lost 6 bases, J lost 4 bases, and 12 bases lay in between. Germline CDR1 and CDR2: SEHNR and FQNEAQ (reference sequence). CDR3 sequence reads: CASRPDILYGYTF. The CDR3 nucleotides are TGTGCCAGCAGACCCGACATCCTCTATGGCTACACCTTC.